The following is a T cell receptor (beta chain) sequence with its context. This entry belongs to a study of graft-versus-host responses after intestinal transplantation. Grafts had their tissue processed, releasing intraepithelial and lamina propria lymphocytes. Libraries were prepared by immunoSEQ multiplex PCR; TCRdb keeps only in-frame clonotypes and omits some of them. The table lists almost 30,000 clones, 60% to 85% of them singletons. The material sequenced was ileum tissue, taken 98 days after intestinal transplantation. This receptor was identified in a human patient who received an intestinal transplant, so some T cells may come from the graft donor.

CDR3 region: CASSGRMGPYEQYF. The CDR3 DNA sequence: TGTGCCAGCAGTGGACGGATGGGGCCCTACGAGCAGTACTTC. The V and J genes are TRBV6-5 and TRBJ2-7, with a possible D match to TRBD1 (5 bases). With 5 bases removed from V and 2 bases from J, the gap between germline ends came to 13 bases. This CDR3 is 14 amino acids long. CDR1 and CDR2 (germline): MNHEY, SVGAGI.